This entry lists 15 T cell receptor beta chains sequenced from one sample in a study of lymphopenia after photon versus proton radiotherapy. The assay was immunoSEQ multiplex PCR, and TCRdb's table has in-frame clones only and misses some. The sample contains tens of thousands of clones, around 88% of which appear only once. This material consisted of peripheral blood, taken from a patient treated with photon-based radiotherapy. The receptors originated from a man in his fifties with gastric cancer.

This clone was detected many times. This chain joins TRBV27 and TRBJ2-7; 10 bases map to TRBD2. With V trimmed by 4 bases and J by 6 bases, 12 bases remained unmatched. Germline V CDR1 and CDR2: MNHEY, SMNVEV (reference sequence). The CDR3 runs 16 residues. DNA for the CDR3: TGTGCCAGCAGTTCCGGTAGGGGTAGCGGGAGGCCCGAGCAGTACTTC. It yields the protein CASSSGRGSGRPEQYF.

This rearrangement joins TRBV21-1 to TRBJ2-2. TRBV21-1 is a pseudogene. CDR3 length: 20 amino acids. Here the CDR3 DNA reads TGTGCCAGCAGCAAACAGGGAGTTATTAGAATTTTGGGGTCCCCCGGGGAGCTGTTTTTT. It yields the protein CASSKQGVIRILGSPGELFF.

The chain is built from TRBV29-1 and TRBJ2-3, with TRBD2 matching over 14 bases. This CDR3 is 14 amino acids long. J was trimmed by 4 bases and V by 5 bases; bases with no gene match: 2. From germline, CDR1 is SQVTM and CDR2 ANQGSEA. CDR3 sequence reads: CSVWTSGRPDTQYF. In DNA, the CDR3 is TGCAGCGTTTGGACTAGCGGGAGGCCAGATACGCAGTATTTT.

This chain links TRBV18 with TRBJ2-7, with D perhaps being TRBD1 or TRBD2 (5 bases each). This CDR3 has 15 amino acids. Germline values: CDR1 KGHSH, CDR2 LQKENI. Deletions cut 1 base from V and 7 bases from J, with 17 bases between. CDR3 region: CASSPRREGTKEQYF. The CDR3, as DNA: TGTGCCAGCTCACCACGCCGAGAGGGGACGAAAGAGCAGTACTTC.

This chain connects TRBV27 to TRBJ2-2; weak D call: TRBD2 (5 bases). Trimming took off 0 bases at V and 9 bases at J, with 26 bases between the two ends. The CDR3 has 19 residues. Germline CDR1 and CDR2: MNHEY and SMNVEV (reference sequence). In DNA form, the CDR3 reads TGTGCCAGCAGTTTATCGGGTCCCCGGGTCTCTCAAGCGGCCTGGGAGCTGTTTTTT. Protein sequence: CASSLSGPRVSQAAWELFF.

This chain connects TRBV6-5 to TRBJ2-1, with 10 positions matching TRBD2. Germline V gene data show CDR1 as MNHEY and CDR2 as SVGAGI. The CDR3 has 14 residues. Trimming at V came to 8 bases and at J to 9 bases, leaving 10 bases not matched to a gene. In DNA, the CDR3 is TGTGCCAGCGATGCTAGCGGGAGAAAAGGTGAGCAGTTCTTC. As protein: CASDASGRKGEQFF.

The J gene is TRBJ1-4, the V gene TRBV6-5, with D maybe TRBD1 (6 bases). V dropped 11 bases and J dropped 7 bases, with 14 bases sitting between them. This CDR3 comprises 12 residues. Germline CDR1 is MNHEY and CDR2 is SVGAGI. CDR3 sequence reads: CASQGMGEKLFF. CDR3 DNA sequence: TGTGCCTCACAGGGAATGGGTGAAAAACTGTTTTTT.

V is TRBV4-2 and J is TRBJ2-3; TRBD2 matches 10 bases. The germline V gene encodes CDR1 LGHNA and CDR2 YNFKEQ. The length of the CDR3 is 18 residues. V was pared by 0 bases and J by 2 bases, with 8 bases of the junction left unmatched. The CDR3 DNA reads as TGTGCCAGCAGCCAAGATCTGAGAGCGGGAGGGGCCACAGATACGCAGTATTTT. Translating it yields CASSQDLRAGGATDTQYF.

The rearrangement links TRBV5-8 to TRBJ2-3, with 9 bases identical to TRBD2. CDR3 length equals 16 residues. The J segment lost 4 bases and the V segment lost 0 bases, leaving 6 bases of the junction unmatched. Germline lookup yields CDR1 SGHTS and CDR2 YDEGEE. CDR3: CASSLGTSVGSDTQYF. CDR3 nucleotides: TGTGCCAGCAGCTTGGGGACTAGCGTCGGGTCAGATACGCAGTATTTT.

This clone turned up a few times. This chain connects TRBV5-1 to TRBJ2-1; D gene unclear. This CDR3 is built from 13 residues. Looked up from germline, CDR1 is SGHRS and CDR2 is YFSETQ. Deletions cut 4 bases from V and 2 bases from J, with 7 bases between. DNA for the CDR3: TGCGCCAGCAGCGGGCCCCCCTACAATGAGCAGTTCTTC. Its protein is CASSGPPYNEQFF.

The chain is built from TRBV19 and TRBJ2-2; unclear D gene. The CDR3 spans 14 residues. V lost 3 bases and J 0 bases, leaving 5 bases between the germline ends. The V gene's germline CDR1 is LNHDA and CDR2 SQIVND (reference sequence). Written as DNA, the CDR3 is TGTGCCAGTAGTATCGTTCCGAACACCGGGGAGCTGTTTTTT. This gives the protein CASSIVPNTGELFF.

The rearrangement joins TRBV7-2 to TRBJ1-2; 9 bases are shared with TRBD1. The CDR3 contains 13 residues. The V gene end was trimmed by 5 bases and the J gene end by 6 bases; junction bases not matched to a gene: 4. In germline, CDR1 is SGHTA, CDR2 FQGNSA. The CDR3 bases are TGTGCCAGCAGCAAACAGGGGGCGGATGGCTACACCTTC. It is translated as CASSKQGADGYTF.

The CDR3 DNA is TGTGCCAGCAGTATCCTCGGAGACACAGATACGCAGTATTTT. Encoded protein: CASSILGDTDTQYF. J is TRBJ2-3 and V is TRBV6-5, with D unclear. V shed 5 bases and J shed 2 bases, with 11 bases lying between them. Germline V gene lookup returns CDR1 MNHEY and CDR2 SVGAGI. The CDR3 loop spans 14 amino acids.

The rearrangement uses TRBV7-2 and TRBJ2-1; 12 bases line up with TRBD2. The V and J ends lost 5 bases and 10 bases, in that order; junction bases with no gene match: 9. The CDR3 extends over 15 amino acids. The V gene's germline CDR1 is SGHTA and CDR2 FQGNSA. The CDR3 sequence is CASSTPASGRGEQFF. The CDR3 DNA reads TGTGCCAGCAGCACCCCGGCTAGCGGGAGGGGGGAGCAGTTCTTC.

The chain couples TRBV4-2 to TRBJ1-1; 10 bases agree with TRBD1. V lost 4 bases, J lost 6 bases, and 8 bases stayed unmatched. Germline-derived CDR1 and CDR2 are LGHNA and YNFKEQ. The CDR3 totals 15 residues. For the CDR3, the DNA is TGTGCCAGCAGCCCTCAGGGACAGGGGTTCCCTGAAGCTTTCTTT. Its translation is CASSPQGQGFPEAFF.